This T cell receptor beta chain comes out of a study of blood T cell repertoires in COVID-19. Whole-study context: Both acute and convalescent COVID-19 samples were obtained from the United States, Italy and Spain.

Germline CDR1 reads GTSNPN; CDR2 reads SVGIG (reference sequence). The CDR3 contains 11 residues. Trimming took 5 bases from V and 9 from J, leaving 8 bases between them. Sequenced by immunoSEQ multiplex PCR; TCRdb stores in-frame clones only, minus some. This table holds about 180,000 clones, around four fifths found once. This clone was seen just once. The chain couples TRBV30 to TRBJ1-6; D possibly corresponds to TRBD1 (6 bases). Sequencing input: peripheral blood. This clonotype was sampled from a woman in her fifties or sixties with acute or convalescent COVID-19. CDR3 loop: CAWSRGSPLHF. The CDR3 DNA reads as TGTGCCTGGTCCAGGGGTTCACCCCTCCACTTT.